The 12 T cell receptor beta chains in this list originate from one sample, sequenced in a study of blood T cell repertoires in COVID-19 (dated by TCRdb to the early 2020s). The library was generated by the immunoSEQ multiplex PCR assay. TCRdb took over this immuneACCESS table, retaining in-frame rearrangements with V and J assigned. Such tables are incomplete; in checked studies, under half of the missing clones stem from an unresolved V gene, and the remainder is unexplained. Within this sample are 200,000 or so clones, with about 91% of them counted one time only. In total, the top ten clones hold approximately 2.5% of the sample. Sequenced: PBMCs or T cells enriched from blood (not recorded which). Receptors were obtained from a middle-aged woman with acute COVID-19.

There are a few counts of this clone. The rearrangement uses TRBV10-3 and TRBJ2-3; the match to TRBD2 covers 11 bases. V lost 7 bases and J lost 6; bases outside the gene matches: 6. The CDR3 is 14 amino acids. Germline V lookup: CDR1 ENHRY, CDR2 SYGVKD. CDR3 protein: CAIKASGGSDTQYF. Written as DNA, the CDR3 is TGTGCCATCAAGGCTAGCGGGGGGTCGGATACGCAGTATTTT.

This chain uses TRBV11-2 with TRBJ2-2, with 8 bases matching TRBD2. This CDR3 region has 16 residues. J was trimmed by 1 base and V by 4 bases; bases with no gene match: 5. Germline assignment: CDR1 SGHAT and CDR2 FQNNGV. Written as DNA, the CDR3 is TGTGCCAGCAGCTCGTTAGCGGGGTTGAACACCGGGGAGCTGTTTTTT. Protein sequence: CASSSLAGLNTGELFF.

V is TRBV19 and J is TRBJ1-1; D is ambiguous. This CDR3 is built from 13 residues. Germline-derived CDR1 and CDR2 are LNHDA and SQIVND (reference sequence). The V end was cut by 3 bases, the J end by 5 bases, with 10 bases between. The CDR3 is CASSMEGWTEAFF. Here the CDR3 DNA reads TGTGCCAGTAGTATGGAGGGCTGGACTGAAGCTTTCTTT. The full variable domain, rest sourced from reference TRBV19 and TRBJ1-1, is DGGITQSPKYLFRKEGQNVTLSCEQNLNHDAMYWYRQDPGQGLRLIYYSQIVNDFQKGDIAEGYSVSREKKESFPLTVTSAQKNPTAFYLCASSMEGWTEAFFGQGTRLTVV.

The chain joins TRBV19 to TRBJ1-4, with 8 bases identical to TRBD1. V lost 8 bases to trimming and J lost 5 bases; unmatched junction nucleotides: 10. Germline V lookup: CDR1 LNHDA, CDR2 SQIVND (reference sequence). The CDR3 length is 15 residues. The CDR3: CASRPLDRDNEKLFF. For the CDR3, the DNA is TGTGCCAGTCGCCCTCTGGACAGGGACAATGAAAAACTGTTTTTT. Complete variable domain (other parts from reference TRBV19 and TRBJ1-4): DGGITQSPKYLFRKEGQNVTLSCEQNLNHDAMYWYRQDPGQGLRLIYYSQIVNDFQKGDIAEGYSVSREKKESFPLTVTSAQKNPTAFYLCASRPLDRDNEKLFFGSGTQLSVL.

This chain connects TRBV4-3 to TRBJ2-1, with 11 bases identical to TRBD2. Looked up from germline, CDR1 is LGHNA and CDR2 is YSLEER. The CDR3 sequence is 17 residues long. The V and J ends lost 3 bases and 7 bases, in that order; junction bases with no gene match: 11. CDR3 DNA sequence: TGCGCCAGCAGCCAGGTACTAGCGGGAGTCCTATATAATGAGCAGTTCTTC. This codes for CASSQVLAGVLYNEQFF.

The V call is TRBV4-2, the J call TRBJ1-5, with D possibly TRBD1 on 6 matching bases. The CDR3 is 18 amino acids. Germline CDR1 LGHNA, CDR2 YNFKEQ. V was trimmed by 0 bases and J by 7 bases, leaving 22 bases between them. The CDR3 bases are TGTGCCAGCAGCCAAGATAGGGCTACAGGGAGGGCCGGCCAGCCCCAGCATTTT. Protein sequence: CASSQDRATGRAGQPQHF.

This chain connects TRBV29-1 to TRBJ1-1, with 9 bases that match TRBD1. The V gene end was trimmed by 7 bases and the J gene end by 6 bases; junction bases not matched to a gene: 9. The CDR3 consists of 13 residues. CDR1 is SQVTM and CDR2 is ANQGSEA in the germline V gene. The CDR3 region has the DNA TGCAGCGCAAACAGGGGGCGACCCCCTGAAGCTTTCTTT. It is translated as CSANRGRPPEAFF.

The chain is built from TRBV29-1 and TRBJ2-1, with 9 nucleotides matching TRBD2. V lost 7 bases and J lost 4; bases outside the gene matches: 8. Germline CDR1 and CDR2: SQVTM and ANQGSEA. The CDR3 contains 14 residues. The CDR3 nucleotides read TGCAGCGCCGCGACTAGCGGAGTTTACAATGAGCAGTTCTTC. It yields the protein CSAATSGVYNEQFF.

This chain links TRBV7-2 with TRBJ2-1; tentative D call: TRBD2 (5 bases). Germline lookup yields CDR1 SGHTA and CDR2 FQGNSA. The CDR3 runs to 15 residues. Trimming stripped 5 bases from V and 1 base from J, with 12 bases between. CDR3 amino acids: CASSLDWQSYNEQFF. CDR3 sequence (DNA): TGTGCCAGCAGCCTGGACTGGCAATCCTACAATGAGCAGTTCTTC.

The chain recombines TRBV5-1 with TRBJ2-7, with D possibly matching TRBD1 (6 bases). Germline assignment: CDR1 SGHRS and CDR2 YFSETQ. V lost 2 bases to trimming and J lost 4 bases, with 13 bases between them. This CDR3 has 14 residues. The CDR3 protein is CASSFRGGPYEQYF. The CDR3 DNA reads TGCGCCAGCAGCTTCAGAGGGGGACCTTACGAGCAGTACTTC.

This chain connects TRBV19 to TRBJ2-1; D gene unclear. The V gene lost 3 bases and the J gene lost 6 bases, with 12 bases spanning the gap. The germline V gene encodes CDR1 LNHDA and CDR2 SQIVND (reference sequence). The CDR3 loop spans 14 amino acids. CDR3 protein: CASSISGDANEQFF. The CDR3, as DNA: TGTGCCAGTAGTATTTCCGGAGACGCCAATGAGCAGTTCTTC. The whole variable domain, remainder taken from reference TRBV19 and TRBJ2-1, is DGGITQSPKYLFRKEGQNVTLSCEQNLNHDAMYWYRQDPGQGLRLIYYSQIVNDFQKGDIAEGYSVSREKKESFPLTVTSAQKNPTAFYLCASSISGDANEQFFGPGTRLTVL.

This chain joins TRBV9 and TRBJ1-5, with no clear D. The CDR3 contains 14 residues. The V and J ends lost 0 bases and 8 bases respectively, with 12 bases between them. CDR1 is SGDLS and CDR2 is YYNGEE in the germline V gene. This chain's CDR3 is CASSVDRSSEPQHF. CDR3 DNA: TGTGCCAGCAGCGTAGACCGGAGTTCGGAGCCCCAGCATTTT.